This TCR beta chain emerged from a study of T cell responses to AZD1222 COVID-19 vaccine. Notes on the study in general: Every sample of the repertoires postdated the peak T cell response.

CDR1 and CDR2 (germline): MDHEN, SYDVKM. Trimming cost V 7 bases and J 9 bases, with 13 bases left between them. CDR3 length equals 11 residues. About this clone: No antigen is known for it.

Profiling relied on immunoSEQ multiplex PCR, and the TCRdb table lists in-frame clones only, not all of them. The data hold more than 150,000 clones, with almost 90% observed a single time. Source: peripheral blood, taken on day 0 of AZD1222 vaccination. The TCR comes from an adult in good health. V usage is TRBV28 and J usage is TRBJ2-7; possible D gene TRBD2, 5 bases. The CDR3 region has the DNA TGTGCCAGCACCGACCGGGGTGGGCAGTACTTC. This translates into CASTDRGGQYF.